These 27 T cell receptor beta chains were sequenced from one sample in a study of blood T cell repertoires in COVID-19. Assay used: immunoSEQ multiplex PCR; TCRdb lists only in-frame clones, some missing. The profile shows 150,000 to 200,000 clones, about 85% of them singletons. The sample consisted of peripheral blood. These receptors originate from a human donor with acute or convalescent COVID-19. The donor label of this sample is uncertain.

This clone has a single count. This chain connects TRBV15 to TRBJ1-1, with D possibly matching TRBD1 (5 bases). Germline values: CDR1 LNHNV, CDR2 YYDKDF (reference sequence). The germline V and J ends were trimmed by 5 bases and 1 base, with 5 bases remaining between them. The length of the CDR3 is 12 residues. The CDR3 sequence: CATSDRNTEAFF. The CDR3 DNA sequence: TGTGCCACCAGCGACAGGAACACTGAAGCTTTCTTT.

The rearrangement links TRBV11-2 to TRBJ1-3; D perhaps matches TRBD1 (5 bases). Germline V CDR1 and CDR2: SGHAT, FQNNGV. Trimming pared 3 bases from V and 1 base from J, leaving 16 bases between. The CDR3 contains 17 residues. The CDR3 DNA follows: TGTGCCAGCAGCTTTATGGGGGGTGTTAGTTCTGGAAACACCATATATTTT. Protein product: CASSFMGGVSSGNTIYF.

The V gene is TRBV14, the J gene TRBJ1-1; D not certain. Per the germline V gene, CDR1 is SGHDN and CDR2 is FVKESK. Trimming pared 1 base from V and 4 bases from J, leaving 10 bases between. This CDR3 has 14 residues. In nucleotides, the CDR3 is TGTGCCAGCAGCCAAGCCCGATCAGGCACTGAAGCTTTCTTT. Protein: CASSQARSGTEAFF.

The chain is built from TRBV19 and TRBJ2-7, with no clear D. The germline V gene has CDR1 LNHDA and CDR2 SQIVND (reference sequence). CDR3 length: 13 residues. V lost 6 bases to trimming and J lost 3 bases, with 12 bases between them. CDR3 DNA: TGTGCCAGTAGCGGCCCGGGTTACTACGAGCAGTACTTC. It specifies CASSGPGYYEQYF.

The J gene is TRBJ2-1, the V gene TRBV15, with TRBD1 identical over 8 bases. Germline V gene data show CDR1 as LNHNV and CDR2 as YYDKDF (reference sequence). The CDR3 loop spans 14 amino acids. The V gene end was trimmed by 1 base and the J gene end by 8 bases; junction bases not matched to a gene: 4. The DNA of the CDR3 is TGTGCCACCAGCAGAGGACAGGGGTGGGATGAGCAGTTCTTC. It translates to CATSRGQGWDEQFF. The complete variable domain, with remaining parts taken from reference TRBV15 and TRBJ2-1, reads DAMVIQNPRYQVTQFGKPVTLSCSQTLNHNVMYWYQQKSSQAPKLLFHYYDKDFNNEADTPDNFQSRRPNTSFCFLDIRSPGLGDTAMYLCATSRGQGWDEQFFGPGTRLTVL.

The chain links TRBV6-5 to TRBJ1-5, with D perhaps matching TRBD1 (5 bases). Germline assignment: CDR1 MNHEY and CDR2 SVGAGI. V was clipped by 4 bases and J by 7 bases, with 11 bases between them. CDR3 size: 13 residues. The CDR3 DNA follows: TGTGCCAGCAGTTCGGACATCTCACAGCCCCAGCATTTT. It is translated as CASSSDISQPQHF.

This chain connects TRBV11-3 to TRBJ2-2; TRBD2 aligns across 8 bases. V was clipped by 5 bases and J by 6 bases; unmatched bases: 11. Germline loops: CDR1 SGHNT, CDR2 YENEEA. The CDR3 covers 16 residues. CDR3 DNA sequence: TGTGCCAGCAGCAACCACGGGGGGGCCATCGCCGGGGAGCTGTTTTTT. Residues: CASSNHGGAIAGELFF.

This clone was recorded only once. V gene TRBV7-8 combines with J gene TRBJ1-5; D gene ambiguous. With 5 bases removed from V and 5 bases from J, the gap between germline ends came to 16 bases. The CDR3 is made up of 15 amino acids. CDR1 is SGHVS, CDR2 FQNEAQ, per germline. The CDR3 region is CASSGRALLDQPQHF. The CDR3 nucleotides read TGTGCCAGCAGCGGCCGGGCCCTACTAGATCAGCCCCAGCATTTT.

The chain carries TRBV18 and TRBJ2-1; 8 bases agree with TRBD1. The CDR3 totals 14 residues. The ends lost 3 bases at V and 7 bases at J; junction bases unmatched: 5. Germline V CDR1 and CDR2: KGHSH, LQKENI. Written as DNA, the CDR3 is TGTGCCAGCTCACCCAGCACAGGGGGAAATGAGCAGTTCTTC. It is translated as CASSPSTGGNEQFF. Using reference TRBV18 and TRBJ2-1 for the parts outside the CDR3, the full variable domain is NAGVMQNPRHLVRRRGQEARLRCSPMKGHSHVYWYRQLPEEGLKFMVYLQKENIIDESGMPKERFSAEFPKEGPSILRIQQVVRGDSAAYFCASSPSTGGNEQFFGPGTRLTVL.

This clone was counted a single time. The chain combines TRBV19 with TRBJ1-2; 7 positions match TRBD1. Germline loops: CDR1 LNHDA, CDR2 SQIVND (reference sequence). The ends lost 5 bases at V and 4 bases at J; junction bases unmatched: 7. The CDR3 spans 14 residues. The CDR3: CASSPRQGPYGYTF. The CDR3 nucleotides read TGTGCCAGTAGTCCCCGACAGGGCCCCTATGGCTACACCTTC. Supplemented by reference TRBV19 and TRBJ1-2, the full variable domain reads DGGITQSPKYLFRKEGQNVTLSCEQNLNHDAMYWYRQDPGQGLRLIYYSQIVNDFQKGDIAEGYSVSREKKESFPLTVTSAQKNPTAFYLCASSPRQGPYGYTFGSGTRLTVV.

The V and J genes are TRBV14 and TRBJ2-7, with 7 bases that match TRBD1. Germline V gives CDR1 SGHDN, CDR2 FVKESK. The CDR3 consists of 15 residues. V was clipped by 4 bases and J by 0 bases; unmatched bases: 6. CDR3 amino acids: CASSLGGAGSYEQYF. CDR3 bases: TGTGCCAGCAGCCTAGGGGGCGCGGGCTCCTACGAGCAGTACTTC.

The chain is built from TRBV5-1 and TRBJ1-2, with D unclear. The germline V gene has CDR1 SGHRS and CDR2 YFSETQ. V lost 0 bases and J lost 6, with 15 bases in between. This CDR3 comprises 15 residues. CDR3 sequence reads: CASSLARWASDGYTF. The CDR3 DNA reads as TGCGCCAGCAGCTTGGCCAGGTGGGCCTCGGATGGCTACACCTTC.

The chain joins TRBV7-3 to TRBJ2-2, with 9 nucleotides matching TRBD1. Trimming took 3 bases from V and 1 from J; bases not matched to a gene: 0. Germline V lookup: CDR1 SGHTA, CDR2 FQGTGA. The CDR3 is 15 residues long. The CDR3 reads CASSLTGGNTGELFF. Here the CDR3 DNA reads TGTGCCAGCAGCTTGACAGGGGGGAACACCGGGGAGCTGTTTTTT.

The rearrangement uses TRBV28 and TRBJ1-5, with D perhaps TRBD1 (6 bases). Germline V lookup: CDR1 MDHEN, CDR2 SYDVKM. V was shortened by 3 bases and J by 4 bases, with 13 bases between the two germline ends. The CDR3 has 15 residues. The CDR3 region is CASSFRGLANQPQHF. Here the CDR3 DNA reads TGTGCCAGCAGTTTTAGGGGGTTGGCTAATCAGCCCCAGCATTTT.

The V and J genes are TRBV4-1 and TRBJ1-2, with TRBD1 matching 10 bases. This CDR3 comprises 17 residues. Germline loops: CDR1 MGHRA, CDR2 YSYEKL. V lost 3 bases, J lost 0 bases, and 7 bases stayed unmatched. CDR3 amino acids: CASSQAGTGATNYGYTF. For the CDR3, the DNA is TGCGCCAGCAGCCAGGCCGGGACAGGGGCCACTAACTATGGCTACACCTTC.

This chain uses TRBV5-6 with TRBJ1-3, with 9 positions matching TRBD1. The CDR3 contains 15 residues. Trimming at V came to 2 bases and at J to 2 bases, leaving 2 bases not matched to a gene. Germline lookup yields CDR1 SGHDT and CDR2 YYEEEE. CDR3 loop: CASSFTGGAGNTIYF. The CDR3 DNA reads TGTGCCAGCAGCTTCACAGGGGGCGCTGGAAACACCATATATTTT.

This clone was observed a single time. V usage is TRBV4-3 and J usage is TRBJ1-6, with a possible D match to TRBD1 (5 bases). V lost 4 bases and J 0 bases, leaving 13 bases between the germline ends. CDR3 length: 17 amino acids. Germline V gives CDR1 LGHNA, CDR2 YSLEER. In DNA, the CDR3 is TGCGCCAGCAGCCTCGGGGGGGTAAGCTCCTATAATTCACCCCTCCACTTT. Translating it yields CASSLGGVSSYNSPLHF.

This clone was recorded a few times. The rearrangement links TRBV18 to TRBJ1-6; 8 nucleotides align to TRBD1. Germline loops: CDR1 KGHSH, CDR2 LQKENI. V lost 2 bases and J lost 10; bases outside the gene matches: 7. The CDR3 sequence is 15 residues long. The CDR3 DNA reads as TGTGCCAGCTCACCAGACCAGGGGGCACGGTCACCCCTCCACTTT. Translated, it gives CASSPDQGARSPLHF.

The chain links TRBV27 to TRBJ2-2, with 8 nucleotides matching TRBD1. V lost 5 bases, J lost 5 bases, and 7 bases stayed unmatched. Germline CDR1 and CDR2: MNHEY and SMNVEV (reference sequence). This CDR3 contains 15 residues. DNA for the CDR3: TGTGCCAGCAGTAATGGACAGGGTAGTACCGGGGAGCTGTTTTTT. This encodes CASSNGQGSTGELFF.

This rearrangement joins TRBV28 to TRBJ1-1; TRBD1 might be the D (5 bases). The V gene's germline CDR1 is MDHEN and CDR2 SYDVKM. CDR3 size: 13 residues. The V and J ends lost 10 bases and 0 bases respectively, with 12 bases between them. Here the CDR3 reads CATTTALNTEAFF. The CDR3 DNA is TGTGCCACTACGACAGCCTTGAACACTGAAGCTTTCTTT. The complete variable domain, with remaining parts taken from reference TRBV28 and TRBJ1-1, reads DVKVTQSSRYLVKRTGEKVFLECVQDMDHENMFWYRQDPGLGLRLIYFSYDVKMKEKGDIPEGYSVSREKKERFSLILESASTNQTSMYLCATTTALNTEAFFGQGTRLTVV.

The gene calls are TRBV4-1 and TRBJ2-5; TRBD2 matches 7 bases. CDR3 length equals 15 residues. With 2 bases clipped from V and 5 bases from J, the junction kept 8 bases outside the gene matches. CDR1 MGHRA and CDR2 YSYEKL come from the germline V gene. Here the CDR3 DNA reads TGCGCCAGCAGCCAAAAGGCGGGGGATAGGGAGACCCAGTACTTC. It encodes CASSQKAGDRETQYF.

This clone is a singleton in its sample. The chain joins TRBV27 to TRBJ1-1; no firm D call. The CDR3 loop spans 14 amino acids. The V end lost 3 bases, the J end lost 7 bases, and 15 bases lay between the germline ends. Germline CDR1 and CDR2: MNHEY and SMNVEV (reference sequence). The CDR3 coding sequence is TGTGCCAGCAGTTTCGGGTCAAGTGCTAGTGAAGCTTTCTTT. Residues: CASSFGSSASEAFF.

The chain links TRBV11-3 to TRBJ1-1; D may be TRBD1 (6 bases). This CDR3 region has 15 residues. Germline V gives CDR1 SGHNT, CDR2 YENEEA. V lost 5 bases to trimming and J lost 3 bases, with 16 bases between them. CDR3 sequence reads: CASSPQHDRHTEAFF. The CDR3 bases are TGTGCCAGCAGCCCACAACACGACAGGCACACTGAAGCTTTCTTT.

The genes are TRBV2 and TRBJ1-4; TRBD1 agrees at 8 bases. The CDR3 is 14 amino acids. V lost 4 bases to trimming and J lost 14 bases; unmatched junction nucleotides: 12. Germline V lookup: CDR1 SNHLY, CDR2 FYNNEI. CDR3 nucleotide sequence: TGTGCCAGCAGTGCGGACAGGGCATCCCTGGGGCTGTTTTTT. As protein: CASSADRASLGLFF.

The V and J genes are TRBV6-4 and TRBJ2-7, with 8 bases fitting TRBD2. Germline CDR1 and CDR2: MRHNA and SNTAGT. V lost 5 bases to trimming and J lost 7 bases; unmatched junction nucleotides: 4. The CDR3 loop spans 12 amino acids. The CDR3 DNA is TGTGCCAGCAGTAGAGCGGGGGTGGAGCAGTACTTC. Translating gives CASSRAGVEQYF.

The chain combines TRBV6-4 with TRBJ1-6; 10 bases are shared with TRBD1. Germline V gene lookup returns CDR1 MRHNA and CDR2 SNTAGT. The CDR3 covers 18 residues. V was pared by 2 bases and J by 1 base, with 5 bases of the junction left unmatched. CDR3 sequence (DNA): TGTGCCAGCAGTGACCGGACAGGGGGTCAGTCCTATAATTCACCCCTCCACTTT. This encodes CASSDRTGGQSYNSPLHF.

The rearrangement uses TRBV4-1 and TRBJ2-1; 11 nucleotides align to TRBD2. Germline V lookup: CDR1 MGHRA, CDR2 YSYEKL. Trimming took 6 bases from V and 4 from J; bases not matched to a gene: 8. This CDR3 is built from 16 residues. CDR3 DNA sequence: TGCGCCAGCAGTCCCCTAGCGGGGGGTTCTTACAATGAGCAGTTCTTC. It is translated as CASSPLAGGSYNEQFF.